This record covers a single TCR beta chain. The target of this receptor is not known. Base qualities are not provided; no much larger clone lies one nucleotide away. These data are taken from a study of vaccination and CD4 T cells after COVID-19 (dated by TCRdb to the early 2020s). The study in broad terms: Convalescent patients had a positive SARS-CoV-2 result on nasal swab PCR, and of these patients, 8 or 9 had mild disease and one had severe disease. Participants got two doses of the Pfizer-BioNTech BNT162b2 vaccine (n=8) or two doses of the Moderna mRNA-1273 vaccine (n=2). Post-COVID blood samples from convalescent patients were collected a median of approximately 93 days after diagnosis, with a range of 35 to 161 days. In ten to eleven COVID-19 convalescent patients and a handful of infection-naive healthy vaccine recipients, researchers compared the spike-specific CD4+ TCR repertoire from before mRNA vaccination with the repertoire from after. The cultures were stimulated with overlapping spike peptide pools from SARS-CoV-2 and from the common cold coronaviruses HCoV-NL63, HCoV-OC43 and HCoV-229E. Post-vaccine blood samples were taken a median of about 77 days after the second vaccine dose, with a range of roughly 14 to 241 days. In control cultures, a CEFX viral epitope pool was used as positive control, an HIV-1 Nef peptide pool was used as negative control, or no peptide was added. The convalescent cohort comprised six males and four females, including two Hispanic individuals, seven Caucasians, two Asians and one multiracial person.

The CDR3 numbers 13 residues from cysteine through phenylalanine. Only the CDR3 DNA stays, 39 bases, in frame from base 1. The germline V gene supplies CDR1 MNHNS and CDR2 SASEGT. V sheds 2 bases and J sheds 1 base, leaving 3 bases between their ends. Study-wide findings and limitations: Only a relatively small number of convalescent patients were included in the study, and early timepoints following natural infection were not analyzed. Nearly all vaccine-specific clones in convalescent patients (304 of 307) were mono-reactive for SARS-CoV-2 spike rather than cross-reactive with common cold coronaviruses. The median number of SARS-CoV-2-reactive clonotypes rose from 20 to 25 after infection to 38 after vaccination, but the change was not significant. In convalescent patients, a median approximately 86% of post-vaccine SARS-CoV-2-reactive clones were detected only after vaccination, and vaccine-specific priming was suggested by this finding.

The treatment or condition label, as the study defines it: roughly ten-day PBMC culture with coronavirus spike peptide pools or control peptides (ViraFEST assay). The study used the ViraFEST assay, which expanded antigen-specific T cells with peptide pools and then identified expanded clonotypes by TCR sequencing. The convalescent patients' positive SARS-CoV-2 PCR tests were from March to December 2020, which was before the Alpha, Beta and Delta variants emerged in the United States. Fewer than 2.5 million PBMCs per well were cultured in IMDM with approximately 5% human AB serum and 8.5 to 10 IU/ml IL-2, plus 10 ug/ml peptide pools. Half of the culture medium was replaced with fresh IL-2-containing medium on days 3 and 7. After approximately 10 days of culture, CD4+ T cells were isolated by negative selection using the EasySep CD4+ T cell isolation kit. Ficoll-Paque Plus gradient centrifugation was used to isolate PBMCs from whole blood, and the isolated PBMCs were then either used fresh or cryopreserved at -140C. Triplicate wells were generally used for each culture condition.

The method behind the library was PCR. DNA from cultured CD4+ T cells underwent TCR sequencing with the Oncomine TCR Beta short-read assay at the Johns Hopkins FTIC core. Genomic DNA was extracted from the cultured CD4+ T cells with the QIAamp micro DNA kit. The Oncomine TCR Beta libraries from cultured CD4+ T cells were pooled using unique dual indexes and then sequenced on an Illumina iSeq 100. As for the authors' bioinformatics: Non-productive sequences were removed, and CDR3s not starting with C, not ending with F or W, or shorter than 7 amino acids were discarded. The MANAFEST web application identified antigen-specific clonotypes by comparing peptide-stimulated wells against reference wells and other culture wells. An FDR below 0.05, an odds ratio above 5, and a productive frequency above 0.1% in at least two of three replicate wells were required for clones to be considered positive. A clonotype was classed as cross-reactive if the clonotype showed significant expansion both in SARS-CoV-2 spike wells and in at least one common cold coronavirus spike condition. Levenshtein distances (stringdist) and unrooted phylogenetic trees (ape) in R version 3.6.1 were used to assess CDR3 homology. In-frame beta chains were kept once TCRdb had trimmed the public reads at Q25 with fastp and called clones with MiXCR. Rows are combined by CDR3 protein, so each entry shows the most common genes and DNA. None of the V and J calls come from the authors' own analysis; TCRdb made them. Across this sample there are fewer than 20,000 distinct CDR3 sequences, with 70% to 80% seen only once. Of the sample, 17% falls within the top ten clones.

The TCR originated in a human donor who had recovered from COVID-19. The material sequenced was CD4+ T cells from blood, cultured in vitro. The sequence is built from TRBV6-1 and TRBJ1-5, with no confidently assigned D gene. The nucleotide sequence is TGTGCCAGCAGTGAACGCAGCAATCAGCCCCAGCATTTT. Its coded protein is CASSERSNQPQHF.